The rows below give T cell receptor beta chains drawn from one sample of a study of OX40 agonist ivuxolimab in advanced cancers. TCRdb's table, derived via immunoSEQ multiplex PCR, lists solely in-frame clones and lacks some. The repertoire holds about 79,000 clones, with around 94% as singletons. Sequencing was performed on CD4+ or CD8+ T cells sorted from blood, taken in a trial of the OX40 agonist ivuxolimab. All receptors derive from an adult with an advanced solid tumor such as melanoma, head and neck, liver or kidney cancer. CDR3s include the opening cysteine and the closing phenylalanine or tryptophan. The D gene is left open where the match is weak. Some rows mark clone size as missing; the rest say once, few, many or name a class of expanded clone.

v_gene	len	j_gene	abundance	d_gene	CDR3nt	CDR3aa
TRBV2	16	TRBJ2-7	NA	TRBD2	TGTGCCAGCAGGGCGACTAGCGGGAGGGCCTCCCACGAGCAGTACTTC	CASRATSGRASHEQYF
TRBV27	13	TRBJ2-7	NA	NA	TGTGCCAGCAGTTTATCGTCGGCCTACGAGCAGTACTTC	CASSLSSAYEQYF
TRBV27	15	TRBJ2-2	NA	NA	TGTGCCAGCAGTCCCCCCAACAGGCCCACCGGGGAGCTGTTTTTT	CASSPPNRPTGELFF
TRBV7-6	15	TRBJ2-1	NA	NA	TGTGCCAGCAGCCCTAGAGGGGGCTCCTACAATGAGCAGTTCTTC	CASSPRGGSYNEQFF
TRBV29-1	12	TRBJ1-1	NA	NA	TGCAGCGTTGAGTCCGGGGGCACTGAAGCTTTCTTT	CSVESGGTEAFF
TRBV11-3	12	TRBJ1-1	NA	NA	TGTGCCAGCAGCTTAGCGTTTGGCGAGGCTTTCTTT	CASSLAFGEAFF
TRBV4-1	15	TRBJ2-7	NA	TRBD2	TGCGCCAGCAGCACCCGAGCGGGAGGGCCCGACGAGCAGTACTTC	CASSTRAGGPDEQYF
TRBV6-4	16	TRBJ2-1	once	NA	TGTGCCAGCAGTGAGGGGGTTGGGGGCAAAGGGAATGAGCAGTTCTTC	CASSEGVGGKGNEQFF
TRBV10-1	15	TRBJ2-7	NA	TRBD1	TGCGCCGTACCCTCAAGGACAGGGACGTCCTACGAGCAGTACTTC	CAVPSRTGTSYEQYF
TRBV6-1	13	TRBJ2-5	once	TRBD1	TGTGCCAGCCAAGGACAGGTTTTGGAGACCCAGTACTTC	CASQGQVLETQYF
TRBV12-5	14	TRBJ1-6	NA	TRBD1	TGTGCTAGTGGACCGACAGGGCCCGGTTCACCCCTCCACTTT	CASGPTGPGSPLHF
TRBV4-3	17	TRBJ2-1	NA	TRBD2	TGCGCCAGCAGCCAGATAGGAAGCGGGAAGAGGACAAATGAGCAGTTCTTC	CASSQIGSGKRTNEQFF
TRBV5-1	12	TRBJ2-3	NA	NA	TGCGCCAGCAGCCTATACACAGATACGCAGTATTTT	CASSLYTDTQYF
TRBV19	13	TRBJ1-2	NA	NA	TGTGCCAGTAGTATACCGGGGGCAGTTGGCTACACCTTC	CASSIPGAVGYTF
TRBV4-2	14	TRBJ2-1	NA	NA	TGTGCCAGCAGCGAGGCGGGGGCTTACAATGAGCAGTTCTTC	CASSEAGAYNEQFF
TRBV5-1	14	TRBJ1-1	NA	NA	TGCGCCAGCAGCTTGGCGAACAGGCAAACTGAAGCTTTCTTT	CASSLANRQTEAFF
TRBV7-9	11	TRBJ1-2	NA	NA	TGTGCCAGCAGCTACACCTATGGCTACACCTTC	CASSYTYGYTF
TRBV27	13	TRBJ2-2	NA	TRBD2	TGTGCCAGCAGTCCCACTAGCGCCGGGGAGCTGTTTTTT	CASSPTSAGELFF
TRBV4-2	14	TRBJ2-1	NA	NA	TGTGCCAGCAGCCAAGATGGGAATGAGGATGAGCAGTTCTTC	CASSQDGNEDEQFF
TRBV5-5	14	TRBJ1-1	NA	NA	TGTGCCAGCAGCTTATCGGACACCTTATTTGTGGCTTTCTTT	CASSLSDTLFVAFF
TRBV7-9	12	TRBJ2-1	NA	NA	TGTGCCAGCAGCTTAGATTTTAATGAGCAGTTCTTC	CASSLDFNEQFF
TRBV5-4	14	TRBJ1-6	NA	NA	TGTGCCAGCAGCCCCCGCGGGGCTAATTCACCCCTCCACTTT	CASSPRGANSPLHF
TRBV27	13	TRBJ2-1	once	NA	TGTGCCAGCAGTGGGCAGATATACAATGAGCAGTTCTTC	CASSGQIYNEQFF
TRBV27	14	TRBJ2-2	once	NA	TGTGCCAGCAGTTACCGGGAGAACACCGGGGAGCTGTTTTTT	CASSYRENTGELFF
TRBV14	14	TRBJ2-7	NA	TRBD1	TGTGCCAGCAGTTTCGGACAGGGGGGTTACGAGCAGTACTTC	CASSFGQGGYEQYF
TRBV30	12	TRBJ1-2	NA	TRBD1	TGTGCCTGGGGACAGGGGGCGAATGGCTACACCTTC	CAWGQGANGYTF
TRBV20-1	11	TRBJ1-1	NA	NA	TGCAGGTCTGACCGACTGGGTCAGGCTTTCTTT	CRSDRLGQAFF
TRBV28	14	TRBJ2-3	NA	NA	TGTGCCAGCAGCCCCCGACCTAGCACAGATACGCAGTATTTT	CASSPRPSTDTQYF
TRBV7-2	11	TRBJ1-2	few	TRBD1	TGTGCCACCCTGACAGGGAACGGCTACACCTTC	CATLTGNGYTF
TRBV9	14	TRBJ2-3	NA	NA	TGTGCCAGCAGCGTAGGCCGCCCTCTAGATACGCAGTATTTT	CASSVGRPLDTQYF
TRBV6-1	15	TRBJ2-6	once	NA	TGTGCCAGCAGCGAGCAGTTTTCCGGGGCCAACGTCCTGACTTTC	CASSEQFSGANVLTF
TRBV7-2	15	TRBJ2-7	NA	NA	TGTGCCAGCAGCTTACTAAAGGACTTTTCCTACGAGCAGTACTTC	CASSLLKDFSYEQYF
TRBV5-6	12	TRBJ2-2	NA	NA	TGTGCCAGCAGCTTGGGGCCCGGGGAGCTGTTTTTT	CASSLGPGELFF
TRBV7-9	13	TRBJ1-3	NA	NA	TGTGCCAGCAGCCCCCAGGGGGGAAACACCATATATTTT	CASSPQGGNTIYF
TRBV28	16	TRBJ1-4	NA	NA	TGTGCCAGCAGTTATACTCTGGAGACAGGAGGTGAAAAACTGTTTTTT	CASSYTLETGGEKLFF